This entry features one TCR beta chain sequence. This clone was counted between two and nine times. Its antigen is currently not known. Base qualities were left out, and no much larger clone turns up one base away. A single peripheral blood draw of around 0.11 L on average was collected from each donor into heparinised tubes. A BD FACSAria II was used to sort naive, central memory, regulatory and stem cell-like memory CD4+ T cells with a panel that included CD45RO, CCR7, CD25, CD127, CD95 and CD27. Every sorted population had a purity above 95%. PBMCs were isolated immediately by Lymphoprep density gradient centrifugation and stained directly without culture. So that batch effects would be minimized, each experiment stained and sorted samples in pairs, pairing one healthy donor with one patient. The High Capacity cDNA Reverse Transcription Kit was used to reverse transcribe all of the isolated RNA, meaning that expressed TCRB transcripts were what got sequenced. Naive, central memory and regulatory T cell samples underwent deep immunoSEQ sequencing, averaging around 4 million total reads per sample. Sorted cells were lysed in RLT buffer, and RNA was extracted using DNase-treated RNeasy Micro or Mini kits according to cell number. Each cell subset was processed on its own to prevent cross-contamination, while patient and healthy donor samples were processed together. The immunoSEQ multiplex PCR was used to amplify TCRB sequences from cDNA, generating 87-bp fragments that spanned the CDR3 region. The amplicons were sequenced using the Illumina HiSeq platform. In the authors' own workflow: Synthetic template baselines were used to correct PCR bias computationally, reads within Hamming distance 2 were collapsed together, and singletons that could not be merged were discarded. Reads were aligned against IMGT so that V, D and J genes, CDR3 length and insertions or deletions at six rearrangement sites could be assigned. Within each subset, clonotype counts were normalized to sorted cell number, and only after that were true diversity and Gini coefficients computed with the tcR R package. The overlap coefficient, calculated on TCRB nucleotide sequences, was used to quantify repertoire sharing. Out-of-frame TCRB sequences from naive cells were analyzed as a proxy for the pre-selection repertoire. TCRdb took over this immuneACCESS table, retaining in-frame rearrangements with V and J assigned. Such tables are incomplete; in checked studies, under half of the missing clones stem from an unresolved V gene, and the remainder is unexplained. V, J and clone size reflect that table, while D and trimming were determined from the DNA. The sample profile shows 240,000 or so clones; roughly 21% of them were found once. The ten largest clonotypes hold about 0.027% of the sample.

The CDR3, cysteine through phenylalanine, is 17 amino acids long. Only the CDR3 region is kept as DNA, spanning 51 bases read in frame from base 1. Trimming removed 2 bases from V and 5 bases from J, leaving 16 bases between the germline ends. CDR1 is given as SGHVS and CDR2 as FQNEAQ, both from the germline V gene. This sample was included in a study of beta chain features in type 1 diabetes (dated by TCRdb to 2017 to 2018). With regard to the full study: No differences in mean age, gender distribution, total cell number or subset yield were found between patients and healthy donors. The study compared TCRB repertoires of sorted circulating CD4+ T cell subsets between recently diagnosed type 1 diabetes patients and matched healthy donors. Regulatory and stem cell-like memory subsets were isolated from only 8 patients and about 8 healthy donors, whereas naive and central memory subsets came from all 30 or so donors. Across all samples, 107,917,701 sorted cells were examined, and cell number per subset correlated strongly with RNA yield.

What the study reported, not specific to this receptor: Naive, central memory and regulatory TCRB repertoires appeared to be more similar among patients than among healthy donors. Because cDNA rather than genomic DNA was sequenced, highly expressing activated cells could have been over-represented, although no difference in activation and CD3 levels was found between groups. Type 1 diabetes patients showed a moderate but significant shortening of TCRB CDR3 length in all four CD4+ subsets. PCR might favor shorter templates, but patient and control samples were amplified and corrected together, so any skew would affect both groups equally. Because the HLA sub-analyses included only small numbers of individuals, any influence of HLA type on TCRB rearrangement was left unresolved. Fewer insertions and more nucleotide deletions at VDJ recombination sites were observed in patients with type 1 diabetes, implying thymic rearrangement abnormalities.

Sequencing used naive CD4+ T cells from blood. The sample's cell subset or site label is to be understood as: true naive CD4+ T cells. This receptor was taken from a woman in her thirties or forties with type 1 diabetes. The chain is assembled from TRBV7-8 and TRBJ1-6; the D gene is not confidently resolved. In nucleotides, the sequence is TGTGCCAGCAGCTTATCTGTGAGGGCTCTTAATAATTCACCCCTCCACTTT. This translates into CASSLSVRALNNSPLHF.